This T cell receptor beta chain was observed in a study of regulatory and conventional T cells in RAG deficiency. The study, taken as a whole, reports: Patient subsets had shorter CDR3s; Omenn Treg-Tconv overlap exceeded 90%. Other subsets showed about 10-fold reductions, but Treg unique TCR beta sequences fell roughly 97-fold in these patients. Shannon entropy fell and Simpson indices rose in RAG-deficient patients.

Trimming removed 3 bases at V and 0 bases at J, with 6 bases between. The CDR3 is 14 residues long. Germline V gives CDR1 LNHDA, CDR2 SQIVND (reference sequence). Clones were sequenced by immunoSEQ multiplex PCR, and TCRdb holds only the in-frame ones, with some missing. The data contain fewer than 35,000 clones, approximately 91% of them singletons. Concerning this clone: The antigen is not known.

The data also belong to a second study, concerning regulatory T cells. This second report adds: Primers: 52 TRBV forward and 13 TRBJ reverse. In patients, unique TRB V-J pairs were restricted and V/J usage skewed, especially in Tregs.

Sequenced input: CD8+ T cells sorted from blood. V and J are TRBV19 and TRBJ2-1, with a weak D call TRBD2 (6 bases). This clonotype was obtained from a human donor in good health. CDR3 nucleotides: TGTGCCAGTAGTATGGGGGGCTCCTACAATGAGCAGTTCTTC. This translates into CASSMGGSYNEQFF.